This T cell receptor (beta chain) came from a study of OX40 agonist ivuxolimab in advanced cancers. Worth noting for this clone: Its antigen is still unknown.

Study-wide results and caveats: The antigen specificity of the peripheral T cells (those that were expanded) was not determined. Compared with CD4+, CD8+ T cells on average had more expanded clones.

Some clones are missing from TCRdb's copy, which holds only in-frame ones; the method was immunoSEQ multiplex PCR. The data hold about 77,000 clones, with about nine tenths observed a single time. Trimming removed 2 bases from V and 5 bases from J; junction bases left unmatched: 2. Germline V CDR1 and CDR2: SGHRS, YFSETQ. CDR3 size: 14 residues. Collection of blood occurred at baseline, at cycle 4 day 1, and at cycle 7 day 1. V gene TRBV5-1 combines with J gene TRBJ2-5; 11 bases match TRBD2. This material consisted of CD4+ or CD8+ T cells sorted from blood, taken in a trial of the OX40 agonist ivuxolimab. The TCR originated in an adult with an advanced solid tumor such as melanoma, head and neck, liver or kidney cancer. CDR3 nucleotides: TGCGCCAGCAGCTTCGTAGCGGGGGGGGAGACCCAGTACTTC. Protein: CASSFVAGGETQYF.